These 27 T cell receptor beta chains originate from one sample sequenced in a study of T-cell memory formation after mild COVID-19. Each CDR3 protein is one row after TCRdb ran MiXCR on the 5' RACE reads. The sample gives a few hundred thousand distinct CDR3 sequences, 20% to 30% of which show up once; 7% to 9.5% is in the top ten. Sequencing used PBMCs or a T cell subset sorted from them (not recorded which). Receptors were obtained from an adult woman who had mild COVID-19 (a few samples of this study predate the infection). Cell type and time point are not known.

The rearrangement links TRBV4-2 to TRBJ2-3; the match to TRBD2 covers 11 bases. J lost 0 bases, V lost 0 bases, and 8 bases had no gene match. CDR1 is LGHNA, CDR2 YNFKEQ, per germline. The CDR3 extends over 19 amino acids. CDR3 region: CASSQDGTSGGSSTDTQYF. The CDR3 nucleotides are TGTGCCAGCAGCCAAGATGGAACTAGCGGGGGTTCGAGCACAGATACGCAGTATTTT.

CDR3 region: CASSECDDTDQKNTEAFF. DNA for the CDR3: TGCGCCAGCAGTGAGTGTGACGACACCGACCAGAAAAACACTGAAGCTTTCTTT. The chain links TRBV10-1 to TRBJ1-1, with unresolved D. Germline-derived CDR1 and CDR2 are WNHNN and SYGVQD (reference sequence). Trimming cost V 1 base and J 2 bases, with 20 bases left between them. The CDR3 length is 18 residues.

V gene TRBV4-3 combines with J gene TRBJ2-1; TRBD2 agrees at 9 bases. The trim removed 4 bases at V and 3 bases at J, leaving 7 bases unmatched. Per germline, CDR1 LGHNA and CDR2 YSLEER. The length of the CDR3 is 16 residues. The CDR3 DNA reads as TGCGCCAGCAGCCCTGAGGCGGGGGGGAACTACAATGAGCAGTTCTTC. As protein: CASSPEAGGNYNEQFF.

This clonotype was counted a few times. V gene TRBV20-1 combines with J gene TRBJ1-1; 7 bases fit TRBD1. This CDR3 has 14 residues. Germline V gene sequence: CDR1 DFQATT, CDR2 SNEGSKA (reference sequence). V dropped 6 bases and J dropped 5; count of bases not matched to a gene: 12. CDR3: CSATNYRGKTEAFF. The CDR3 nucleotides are TGCAGTGCCACCAATTACAGGGGAAAAACTGAAGCTTTCTTT.

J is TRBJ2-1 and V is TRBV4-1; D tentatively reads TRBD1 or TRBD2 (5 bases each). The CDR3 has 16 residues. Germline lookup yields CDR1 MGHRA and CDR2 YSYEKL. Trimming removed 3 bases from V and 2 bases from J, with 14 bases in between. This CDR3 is CASSQDGAAPYNEQFF. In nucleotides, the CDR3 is TGCGCCAGCAGCCAGGACGGGGCTGCCCCCTACAATGAGCAGTTCTTC.

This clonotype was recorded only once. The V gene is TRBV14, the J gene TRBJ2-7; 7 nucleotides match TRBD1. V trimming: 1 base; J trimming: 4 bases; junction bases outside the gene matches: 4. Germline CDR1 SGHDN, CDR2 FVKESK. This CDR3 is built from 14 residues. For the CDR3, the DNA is TGTGCCAGCAGCCAAGGGACAGGATGGTACGAGCAGTACTTC. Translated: CASSQGTGWYEQYF.

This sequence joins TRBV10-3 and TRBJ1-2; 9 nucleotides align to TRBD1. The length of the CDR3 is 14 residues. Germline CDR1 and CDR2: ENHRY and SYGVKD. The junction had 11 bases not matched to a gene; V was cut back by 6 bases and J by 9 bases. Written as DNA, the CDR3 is TGTGCCATCAGAGGACAGGGGCCCTTTATTCGCTACACCTTC. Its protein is CAIRGQGPFIRYTF.

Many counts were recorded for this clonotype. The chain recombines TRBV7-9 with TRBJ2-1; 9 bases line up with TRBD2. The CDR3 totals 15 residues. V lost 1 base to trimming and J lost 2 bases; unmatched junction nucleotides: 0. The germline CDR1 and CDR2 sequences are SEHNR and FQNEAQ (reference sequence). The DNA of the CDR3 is TGTGCCAGCAGCTTAGGCGGGAGGGCCTACAATGAGCAGTTCTTC. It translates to CASSLGGRAYNEQFF.

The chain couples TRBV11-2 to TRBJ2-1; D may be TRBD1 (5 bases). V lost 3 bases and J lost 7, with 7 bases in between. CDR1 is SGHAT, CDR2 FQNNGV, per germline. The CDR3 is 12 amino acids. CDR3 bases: TGTGCCAGCAGCTTCTACAGGAATGAGCAGTTCTTC. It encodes CASSFYRNEQFF.

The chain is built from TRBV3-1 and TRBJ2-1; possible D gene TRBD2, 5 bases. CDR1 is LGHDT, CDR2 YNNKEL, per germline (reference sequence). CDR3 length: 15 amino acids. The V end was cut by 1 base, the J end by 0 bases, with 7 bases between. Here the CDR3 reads CASSQGGFSYNEQFF. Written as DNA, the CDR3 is TGTGCCAGCAGCCAAGGAGGGTTCTCCTACAATGAGCAGTTCTTC.

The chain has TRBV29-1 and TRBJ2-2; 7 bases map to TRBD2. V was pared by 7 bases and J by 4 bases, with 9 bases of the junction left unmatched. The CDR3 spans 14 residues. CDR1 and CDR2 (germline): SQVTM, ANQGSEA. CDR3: CSAEAGRGTGELFF. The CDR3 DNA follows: TGCAGCGCCGAAGCGGGACGGGGCACCGGGGAGCTGTTTTTT.

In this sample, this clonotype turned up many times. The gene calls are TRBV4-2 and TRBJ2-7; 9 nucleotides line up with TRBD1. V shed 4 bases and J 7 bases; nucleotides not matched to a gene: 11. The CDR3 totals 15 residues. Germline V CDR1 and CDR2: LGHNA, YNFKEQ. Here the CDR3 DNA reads TGTGCCAGCAGCCGAGAACCACAGGGGGCGGGTGAGCAGTACTTC. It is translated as CASSREPQGAGEQYF.

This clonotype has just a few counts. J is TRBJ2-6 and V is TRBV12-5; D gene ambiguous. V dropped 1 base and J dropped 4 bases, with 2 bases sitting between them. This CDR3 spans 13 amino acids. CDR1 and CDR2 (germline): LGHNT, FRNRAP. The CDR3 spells CASGLGGANVLTF. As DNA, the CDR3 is TGTGCTAGTGGTTTGGGCGGGGCCAACGTCCTGACTTTC.

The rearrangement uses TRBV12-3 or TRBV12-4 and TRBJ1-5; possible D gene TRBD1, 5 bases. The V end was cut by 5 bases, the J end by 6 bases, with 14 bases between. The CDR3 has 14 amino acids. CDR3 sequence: CASSGGGSVQPQHF. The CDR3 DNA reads TGTGCCAGCAGTGGGGGGGGGAGTGTTCAGCCCCAGCATTTT.

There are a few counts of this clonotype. Here the CDR3 reads CASSLTPGQGATGELFF. CDR3 sequence (DNA): TGTGCCAGCAGTTTAACACCGGGACAGGGAGCCACCGGGGAGCTGTTTTTT. The chain links TRBV12-3 or TRBV12-4 to TRBJ2-2; 9 bases are shared with TRBD1. V shed 2 bases and J 4 bases; nucleotides not matched to a gene: 8. CDR3 length: 17 residues.

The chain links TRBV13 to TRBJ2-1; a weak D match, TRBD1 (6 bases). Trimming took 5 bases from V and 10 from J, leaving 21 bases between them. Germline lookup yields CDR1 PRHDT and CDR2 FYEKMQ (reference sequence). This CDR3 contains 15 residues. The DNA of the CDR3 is TGTGCCAGCAGCGTAGAGGTGGGGGCGGCTTGGGAGCAGTTCTTC. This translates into CASSVEVGAAWEQFF. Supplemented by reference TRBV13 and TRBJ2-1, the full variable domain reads AAGVIQSPRHLIKEKRETATLKCYPIPRHDTVYWYQQGPGQDPQFLISFYEKMQSDKGSIPDRFSAQQFSDYHSELNMSSLELGDSALYFCASSVEVGAAWEQFFGPGTRLTVL.

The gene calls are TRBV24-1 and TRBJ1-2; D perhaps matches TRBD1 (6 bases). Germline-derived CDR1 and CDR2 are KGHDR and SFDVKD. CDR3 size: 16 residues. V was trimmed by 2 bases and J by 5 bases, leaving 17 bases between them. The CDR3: CATSDSRDISRYGYTF. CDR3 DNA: TGTGCCACCAGTGATTCCCGGGACATATCACGGTATGGCTACACCTTC.

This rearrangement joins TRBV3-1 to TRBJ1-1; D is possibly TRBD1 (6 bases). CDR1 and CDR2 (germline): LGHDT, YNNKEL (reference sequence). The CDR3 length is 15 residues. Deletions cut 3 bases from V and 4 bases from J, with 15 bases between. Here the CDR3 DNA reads TGTGCCAGCAGCCACGGACAGTTCACGAGCACTGAAGCTTTCTTT. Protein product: CASSHGQFTSTEAFF. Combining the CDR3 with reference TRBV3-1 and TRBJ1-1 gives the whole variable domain DTAVSQTPKYLVTQMGNDKSIKCEQNLGHDTMYWYKQDSKKFLKIMFSYNNKELIINETVPNRFSPKSPDKAHLNLHINSLELGDSAVYFCASSHGQFTSTEAFFGQGTRLTVV.

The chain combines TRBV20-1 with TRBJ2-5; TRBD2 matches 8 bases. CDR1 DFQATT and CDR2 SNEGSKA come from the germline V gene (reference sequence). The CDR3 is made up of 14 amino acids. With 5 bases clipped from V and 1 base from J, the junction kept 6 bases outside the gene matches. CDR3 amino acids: CSAPPAGAQETQYF. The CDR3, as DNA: TGCAGTGCTCCCCCAGCGGGAGCCCAAGAGACCCAGTACTTC.

DNA for the CDR3: TGTGCCAGCAGCCCTCTCGATCCTAGACTAGCGGGATCGGGGGAGACCCAGTACTTC. The encoded protein is CASSPLDPRLAGSGETQYF. This chain joins TRBV7-8 and TRBJ2-5; 11 bases are a match to TRBD2. From germline, CDR1 is SGHVS and CDR2 FQNEAQ. The CDR3 contains 19 residues. V was pared by 5 bases and J by 5 bases, with 19 bases of the junction left unmatched.

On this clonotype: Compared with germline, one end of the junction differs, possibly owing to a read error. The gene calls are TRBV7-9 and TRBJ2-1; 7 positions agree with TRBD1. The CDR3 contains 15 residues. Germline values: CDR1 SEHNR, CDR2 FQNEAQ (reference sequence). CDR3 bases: TGTGCCAGCAGCCTCAGGGGGAGCTCCTACACTGAGCAGTTCTTC. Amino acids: CASSLRGSSYTEQFF.

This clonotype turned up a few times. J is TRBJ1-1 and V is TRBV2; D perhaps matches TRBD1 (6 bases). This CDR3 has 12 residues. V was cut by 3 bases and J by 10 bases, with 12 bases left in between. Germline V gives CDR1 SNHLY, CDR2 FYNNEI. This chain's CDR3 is CASSESLGGAFF. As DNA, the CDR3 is TGTGCCAGCAGTGAGAGTTTAGGGGGAGCTTTCTTT. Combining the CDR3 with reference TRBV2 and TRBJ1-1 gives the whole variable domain EPEVTQTPSHQVTQMGQEVILRCVPISNHLYFYWYRQILGQKVEFLVSFYNNEISEKSEIFDDQFSVERPDGSNFTLKIRSTKLEDSAMYFCASSESLGGAFFGQGTRLTVV.

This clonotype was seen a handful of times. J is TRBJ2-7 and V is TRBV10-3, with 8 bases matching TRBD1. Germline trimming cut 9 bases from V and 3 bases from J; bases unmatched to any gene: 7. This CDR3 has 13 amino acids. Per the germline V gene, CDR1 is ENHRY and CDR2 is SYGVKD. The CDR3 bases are TGTGCCATACAGACAGGGGAAAGCTACGAGCAGTACTTC. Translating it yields CAIQTGESYEQYF.

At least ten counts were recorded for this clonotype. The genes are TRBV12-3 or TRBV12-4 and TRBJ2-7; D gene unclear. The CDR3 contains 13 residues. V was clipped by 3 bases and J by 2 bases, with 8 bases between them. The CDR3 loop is CASSLRAAYEQYF. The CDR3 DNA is TGTGCCAGCAGTTTGCGAGCTGCCTACGAGCAGTACTTC.

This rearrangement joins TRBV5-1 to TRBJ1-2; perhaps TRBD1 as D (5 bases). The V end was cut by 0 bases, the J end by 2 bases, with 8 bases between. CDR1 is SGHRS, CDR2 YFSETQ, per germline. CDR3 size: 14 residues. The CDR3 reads CASSLDGGNYGYTF. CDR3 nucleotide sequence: TGCGCCAGCAGCTTGGACGGGGGAAACTATGGCTACACCTTC.

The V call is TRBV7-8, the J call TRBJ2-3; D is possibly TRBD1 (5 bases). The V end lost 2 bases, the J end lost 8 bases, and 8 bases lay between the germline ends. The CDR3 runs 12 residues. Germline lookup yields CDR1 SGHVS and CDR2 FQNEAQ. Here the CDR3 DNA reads TGTGCCAGCAGCTTACCAGGGTCTACGCAGTATTTT. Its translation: CASSLPGSTQYF.

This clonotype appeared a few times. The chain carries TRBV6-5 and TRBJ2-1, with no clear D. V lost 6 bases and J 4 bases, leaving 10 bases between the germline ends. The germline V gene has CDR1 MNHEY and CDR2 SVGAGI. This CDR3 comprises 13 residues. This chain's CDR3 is CASSLQRYNEQFF. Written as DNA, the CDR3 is TGTGCCAGCAGCCTCCAGAGATACAATGAGCAGTTCTTC.